These T cell receptor beta chains were read from a single sample in a study of T cell responses to AZD1222 COVID-19 vaccine. TCRdb keeps only in-frame clones here, not all; method: immunoSEQ multiplex PCR. The sample yields approximately 70,000 clones, more than 80% seen once. The source was peripheral blood, collected on day 0 of AZD1222 vaccination. All receptors derive from an adult in good health. CDR3s include the opening cysteine and the closing phenylalanine or tryptophan. The D gene is left open where the match is weak. Clone size is shown for a subset of rows, as once, few, many or a class of expanded clone.

v_gene,len,abundance,j_gene,d_gene,CDR3nt,CDR3aa
TRBV19,13,.,TRBJ2-5,.,TGTGCCAGTAGTATAGGGGACTTAGAGACCCAGTACTTC,CASSIGDLETQYF
TRBV18,15,.,TRBJ1-5,.,TGTGCCAGCTCACCCCTTCCAATCCAAAATCAGCCCCAGCATTTT,CASSPLPIQNQPQHF
TRBV7-9,14,.,TRBJ1-1,.,TGTGCCAGCAGCACCCGGGGGATGAACACTGAAGCTTTCTTT,CASSTRGMNTEAFF
TRBV28,17,.,TRBJ2-5,TRBD1,TGTGCCAGCAGTTACACCCCGGACAGGGGGCTTCAAGAGACCCAGTACTTC,CASSYTPDRGLQETQYF
TRBV10-3,13,few,TRBJ1-3,.,TGTGCCATCAGTGGTACCTCTGGAAACACCATATATTTT,CAISGTSGNTIYF
TRBV7-2,15,.,TRBJ2-7,.,TGTGCCAGCAGCTTTCCAGGGAAAACGGGATACGAGCAGTACTTC,CASSFPGKTGYEQYF
TRBV28,14,.,TRBJ2-7,.,TGTGCCAGCAGGCCTGGACGGTTTTCCTACGAGCAGTACTTC,CASRPGRFSYEQYF
TRBV7-3,13,.,TRBJ2-7,.,TGTGCCAGCAGCTTACAGGGGCTGGACGAGCAGTACTTC,CASSLQGLDEQYF
TRBV6-2/TRBV6-3,15,.,TRBJ2-1,.,TGTGCCAGCAGTTATGGCAGGGGGGCCTACAATGAGCAGTTCTTC,CASSYGRGAYNEQFF
TRBV9,15,.,TRBJ2-1,TRBD1,TGTGCCAGCAGCTTACGGACAGGGGGGAACAATGAGCAGTTCTTC,CASSLRTGGNNEQFF
TRBV30,13,.,TRBJ2-2,.,TGTGCCTGGAGTGTGGGCGGCACCGGGGAGCTGTTTTTT,CAWSVGGTGELFF
TRBV28,16,.,TRBJ1-1,.,TGTGCCAGCAGTTTATTAGCAGTTACCGGGATCACTGAAGCTTTCTTT,CASSLLAVTGITEAFF
TRBV7-2,16,.,TRBJ1-3,TRBD1,TGTGCCAGCAGCTTAACCGGACAGGGGGCAGGAAACACCATATATTTT,CASSLTGQGAGNTIYF
TRBV11-2,15,.,TRBJ2-7,.,TGTGCCAGCAGCCCGAGTGGGGGATCGTTCTACGAGCAGTACTTC,CASSPSGGSFYEQYF
TRBV5-5,13,.,TRBJ2-5,TRBD1,TGTGCCAGCAGCCCGACAGGGCGGGAGACCCAGTACTTC,CASSPTGRETQYF
TRBV7-2,11,few,TRBJ2-5,.,TGTGCCAGCAGCCAAGGAGAGACCCAGTACTTC,CASSQGETQYF
TRBV28,11,few,TRBJ1-2,.,TGTGCCAGCAGTAGTCTCTATGGCTACACCTTC,CASSSLYGYTF